A selection of T cell receptor beta chains follows, all from one sample in a study of shared clonotypes between healthy human individuals. TCRdb's table, derived via immunoSEQ multiplex PCR, lists solely in-frame clones and lacks some. The table shows 1,100,000 or so clones, with about 80% occurring only once. Sequenced input: memory CD4+ T cells from PBMCs. The receptor source for this set is a man younger than 35 in good health. Some clones in this sample may be carry-over from other donors' samples. Each CDR3 is given with its conserved first and last residue.

v_call	cdr3_aa
TRBV4-3	CASSQGPTSGVTADTQYF
TRBV7-9	CASSLLRGNSPLHF
TRBV6-1	CASSEGNYGYTF
TRBV28	CASSLRTGSTEAFF
TRBV5-4	CASSYQSDGNYGYTF
TRBV7-8	CASSHRGETQYF
TRBV7-3	CASSLKAGRETQYF
TRBV29-1	CSVRRGPSSYEQYF
TRBV7-9	CASSSFREVHSGNTIYF
TRBV5-1	CASSLSGTAEGETQYF
TRBV28	CASSLRTGGPIYGYTF
TRBV5-1	CASSLGQGAAETQYF
TRBV6-1	CASSLTDGGTEAFF
TRBV7-3	CASSLTGLGEQFF
TRBV9	CASSAPSSGNTIYF
TRBV20-1	CSVWSRYEQYF
TRBV5-6	CASSLLEYGSSPLHF
TRBV7-9	CASSQGTRQDTQYF
TRBV6-1	CASSEERGNGRVQFF
TRBV6-1	CASSVSLAGGPYEQYF
TRBV28	CASSGTSGSGEQYF
TRBV29-1	CSVAPDNEQFF
TRBV11-2	CASRARTSGGYEQYF
TRBV5-5	CASSSGRYNEQFF
TRBV6-5	CASTQGTEEQYF
TRBV15	CATSRADRGYGYTF
TRBV2	CASSEGKGLAGEDTQYF
TRBV30	CAWSSGTSGRAYEQYF
TRBV10-1	CASSESGDGQYF
TRBV9	CASETGSGNTIYF
TRBV28	CASSGGRESTDTQYF
TRBV7-2	CATPSLPGLNTGELFF
TRBV28	CASSSIGYTF
TRBV2	CASSGPGQSTDTQYF
TRBV7-2	CASSSLTGGVGGYTF
TRBV7-9	CASSLEMGALGGNTIYF
TRBV7-2	CASSTYHTEAFF
TRBV2	CASSAKTSGSGLYNEQFF
TRBV2	CASSPGANTEAFF
TRBV5-1	CASSLGDSANEQFF
TRBV6-1	CASSELGWATEAFF
TRBV28	CASSPGLAGTYEQYF
TRBV7-6	CASSSGLAGGEEFF
TRBV6-1	CAIAEGLAEDNEQFF
TRBV9	CASSVVSGPTDTQYF
TRBV6-4	CASSPLGTRDTQYF
TRBV28	CASSLTGVSGNTIYF
TRBV5-1	CASSVDRLYEQYF
TRBV7-2	CASSFSGREQYF
TRBV11-2	CASRPNPGLAGELADTQYF